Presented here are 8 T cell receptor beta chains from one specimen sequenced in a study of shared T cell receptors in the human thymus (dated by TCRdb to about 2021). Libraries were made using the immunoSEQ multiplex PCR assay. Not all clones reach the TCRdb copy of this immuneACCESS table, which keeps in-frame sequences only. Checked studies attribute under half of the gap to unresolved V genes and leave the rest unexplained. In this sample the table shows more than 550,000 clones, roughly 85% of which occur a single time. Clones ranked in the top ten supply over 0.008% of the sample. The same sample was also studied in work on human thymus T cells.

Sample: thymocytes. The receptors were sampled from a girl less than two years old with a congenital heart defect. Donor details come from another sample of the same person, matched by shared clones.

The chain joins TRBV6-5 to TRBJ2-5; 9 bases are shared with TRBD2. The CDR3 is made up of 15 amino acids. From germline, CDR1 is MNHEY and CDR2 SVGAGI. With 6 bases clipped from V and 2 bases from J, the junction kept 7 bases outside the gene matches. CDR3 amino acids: CASRERGEPQETQYF. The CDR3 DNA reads TGTGCCAGCAGGGAGCGGGGGGAGCCACAAGAGACCCAGTACTTC.

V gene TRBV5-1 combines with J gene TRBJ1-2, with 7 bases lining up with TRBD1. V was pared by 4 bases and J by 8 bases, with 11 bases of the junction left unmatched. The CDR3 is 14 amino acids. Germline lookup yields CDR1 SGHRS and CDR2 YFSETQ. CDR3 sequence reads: CASSPHMDRRGYTF. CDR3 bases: TGCGCCAGCAGCCCCCATATGGACAGGAGGGGCTACACCTTC. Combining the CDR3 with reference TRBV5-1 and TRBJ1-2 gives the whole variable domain KAGVTQTPRYLIKTRGQQVTLSCSPISGHRSVSWYQQTPGQGLQFLFEYFSETQRNKGNFPGRFSGRQFSNSRSEMNVSTLELGDSALYLCASSPHMDRRGYTFGSGTRLTVV.

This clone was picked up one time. The CDR3 sequence: CSVEGRSTDTQYF. The CDR3 bases are TGCAGCGTTGAAGGGCGGTCCACAGATACGCAGTATTTT. The genes are TRBV29-1 and TRBJ2-3; D ambiguous. From germline, CDR1 is SQVTM and CDR2 ANQGSEA. V was trimmed by 1 base and J by 2 bases, leaving 7 bases between them. This CDR3 comprises 13 residues.

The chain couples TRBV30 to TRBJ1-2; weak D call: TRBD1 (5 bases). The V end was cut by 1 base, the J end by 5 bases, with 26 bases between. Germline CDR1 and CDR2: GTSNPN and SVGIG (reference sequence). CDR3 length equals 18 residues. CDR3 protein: CAWSGGGTTEAQWYGYTF. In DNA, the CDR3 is TGTGCCTGGAGTGGGGGGGGGACGACAGAAGCTCAATGGTATGGCTACACCTTC.

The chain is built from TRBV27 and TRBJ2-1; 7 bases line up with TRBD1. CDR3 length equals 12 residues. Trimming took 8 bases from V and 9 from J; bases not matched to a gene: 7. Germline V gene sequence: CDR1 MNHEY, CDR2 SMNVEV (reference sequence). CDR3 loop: CASQQGKGEQFF. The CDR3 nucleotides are TGTGCCAGCCAACAGGGGAAGGGTGAGCAGTTCTTC.

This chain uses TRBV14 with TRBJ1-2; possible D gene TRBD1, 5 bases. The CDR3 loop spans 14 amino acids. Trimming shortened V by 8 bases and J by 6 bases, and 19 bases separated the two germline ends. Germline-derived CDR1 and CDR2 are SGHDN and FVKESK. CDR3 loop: CASSPWRGSDGYTF. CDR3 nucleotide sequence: TGTGCCAGCTCCCCTTGGAGGGGAAGCGATGGCTACACCTTC.

This CDR3 reads CASSSRQFEAFF. Here the CDR3 DNA reads TGTGCCAGCAGTTCTCGACAGTTCGAAGCTTTCTTT. The rearrangement links TRBV6-1 to TRBJ1-1; a weak D match, TRBD1 (5 bases). The CDR3 is made up of 12 amino acids. The V gene lost 5 bases and the J gene lost 8 bases, with 12 bases spanning the gap. Germline lookup yields CDR1 MNHNS and CDR2 SASEGT.

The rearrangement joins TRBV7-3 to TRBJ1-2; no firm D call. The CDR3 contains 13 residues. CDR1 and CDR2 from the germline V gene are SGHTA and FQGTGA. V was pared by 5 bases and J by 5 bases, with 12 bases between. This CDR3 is CASSPTGTYGYTF. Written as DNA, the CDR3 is TGTGCCAGCAGCCCGACGGGAACGTATGGCTACACCTTC.